This entry is about one T cell receptor (beta chain). A much larger clonotype is one base distant, so this may be a read error. This entry belongs to a study of T cells after yellow fever vaccination. Template switching with 5'RACE generated the TCR cDNA and added a universal primer site and UMIs. TCRdb re-called the 5' RACE reads with MiXCR, one entry per CDR3 protein. Among a few hundred thousand distinct CDR3 sequences listed, 3.5% to 4.5% were seen once. The CDR3 contains 12 residues. Trimming removed 4 bases at V and 8 bases at J, with 12 bases between. CDR1 LGHDT and CDR2 YNNKEL come from the germline V gene (reference sequence).

The TCR was taken from a man aged 18 to 29 who received the YFV17D yellow fever vaccine. This chain connects TRBV3-1 to TRBJ2-7; D gene unclear. The sequencing here drew on PBMCs, taken 15 days after the yellow fever booster vaccination. The CDR3 DNA reads as TGTGCCAGCAGCCCTGAGAGCAGGCAGCAGTACTTC. Translation gives CASSPESRQQYF.